This T cell receptor beta chain came from a study of identical twins. Study-level results: Weaker excess twin sharing was observed in beta out-of-frame sequences. Its conclusions, products of cross-sectional statistical analysis, did not come from following the same donors. For cord blood, abundant beta clonotypes had fewer insertions, unlike memory repertoires, which showed none.

With respect to this clonotype: Antigen unknown.

MiXCR, run by TCRdb on the 5' RACE reads, gives a single entry per CDR3 protein. Of hundreds of thousands of distinct CDR3 sequences listed, 15% to 20% are singletons. A further study also used this sample, focusing on T cells expressing NK-cell markers. That source adds: Among CD8+ T cells from five or six donors, dominant NKG2C+ clonotypes accounted for about 1.0-7.0%.

This sequence originates from a woman aged 18-29 years in good health. The sample was PBMCs.

This chain's CDR3 is CASSLLMTSGGPQYF. CDR3 nucleotides: TGTGCCAGCAGCCTCCTGATGACTAGCGGGGGCCCCCAGTACTTC. The chain carries TRBV6-2 or TRBV6-3 and TRBJ2-5; 12 bases are shared with TRBD2. Germline-derived CDR1 and CDR2 are MNHEY and SVGEGT. CDR3 length: 15 residues. V lost 6 bases to trimming and J lost 9 bases; unmatched junction nucleotides: 11.